Each of the 27 T cell receptor beta chains below was sequenced from the same sample in a study of blood T cell repertoires in COVID-19. Assay used: immunoSEQ multiplex PCR; TCRdb lists only in-frame clones, some missing. This sample has 80,000 or so clones, with around nine tenths found just once. The sample was peripheral blood. Receptors originate from a woman aged 60-75 years with acute or convalescent COVID-19.

The table lists this clone with many counts. The V call is TRBV28, the J call TRBJ1-2, with 10 bases aligning to TRBD1. The V segment lost 6 bases and the J segment 8 bases; nucleotides outside the gene matches: 12. The germline V gene has CDR1 MDHEN and CDR2 SYDVKM. The CDR3 runs to 15 residues. CDR3 amino acids: CASSGPDRGHYGYTF. In DNA, the CDR3 is TGTGCCAGCAGCGGACCCGACAGGGGGCATTACGGCTACACCTTC.

The table lists this clone with a few counts. This chain connects TRBV7-3 to TRBJ2-3, with D possibly matching TRBD1 (6 bases). Trimming took off 8 bases at V and 0 bases at J, with 12 bases between the two ends. The CDR3 length is 14 residues. Germline V gene data show CDR1 as SGHTA and CDR2 as FQGTGA. CDR3 residues: CASSRGPSTDTQYF. The CDR3 coding sequence is TGTGCCAGCTCCAGGGGCCCTAGCACAGATACGCAGTATTTT.

The rearrangement links TRBV7-9 to TRBJ1-1, with 8 bases identical to TRBD1. V lost 3 bases, J lost 1 base, and 4 bases stayed unmatched. The CDR3 loop spans 15 amino acids. Germline V gene data show CDR1 as SEHNR and CDR2 as FQNEAQ (reference sequence). CDR3 loop: CASSFGTGPNTEAFF. The CDR3 DNA reads TGTGCCAGCAGCTTTGGGACAGGACCGAACACTGAAGCTTTCTTT.

The V and J genes are TRBV11-2 and TRBJ1-1, with a possible D match to TRBD1 (6 bases). The CDR3 extends over 15 amino acids. The V gene's germline CDR1 is SGHAT and CDR2 FQNNGV. Trimming removed 3 bases from V and 1 base from J, with 12 bases in between. CDR3 residues: CASSFSTGGNTEAFF. The DNA for the CDR3 is TGTGCCAGCAGCTTTTCGACAGGCGGGAACACTGAAGCTTTCTTT.

V is TRBV18 and J is TRBJ2-7; 8 bases map to TRBD2. There are 16 residues in the CDR3. V gave up 0 bases and J gave up 4 bases; unmatched junction bases: 8. Germline lookup yields CDR1 KGHSH and CDR2 LQKENI. CDR3 region: CASSPPLGTRGYEQYF. The CDR3 DNA follows: TGTGCCAGCTCACCACCCCTCGGGACTAGGGGTTACGAGCAGTACTTC.

The genes are TRBV28 and TRBJ1-6; D gene ambiguous. The CDR3 is made up of 12 amino acids. Between the trimmed V and J ends, which lost 8 bases and 10 bases, there was a span of 12 bases. Germline V gives CDR1 MDHEN, CDR2 SYDVKM. CDR3 in amino acids: CASSPQASPLHF. The CDR3 DNA follows: TGTGCCAGCTCCCCTCAGGCGTCACCCCTCCACTTT.

This chain links TRBV19 with TRBJ1-1, with 10 bases matching TRBD1. CDR3 size: 12 residues. In germline, CDR1 is LNHDA, CDR2 SQIVND (reference sequence). After removal of 5 bases from V and 6 bases from J, the junction contained 0 bases not matched to a gene. The CDR3 DNA sequence: TGTGCCAGTAGTGACAGGGGGCCTGAAGCTTTCTTT. This translates into CASSDRGPEAFF.

The chain couples TRBV30 to TRBJ2-7; TRBD1 is a possible D gene (5 bases). The length of the CDR3 is 12 residues. The germline gives CDR1 GTSNPN, CDR2 SVGIG (reference sequence). Trimming took off 7 bases at V and 3 bases at J, with 13 bases between the two ends. The CDR3 spells CASQGRGYEQYF. The CDR3 nucleotides are TGTGCCTCGCAGGGCAGAGGCTACGAGCAGTACTTC.

V is TRBV7-2 and J is TRBJ1-1; D gene uncertain. V lost 2 bases and J 1 base, leaving 8 bases between the germline ends. The germline gives CDR1 SGHTA, CDR2 FQGNSA. The CDR3 covers 14 residues. The CDR3 nucleotides read TGTGCCAGCAGCTTATACGGGAAGAACACTGAAGCTTTCTTT. Its translation is CASSLYGKNTEAFF. The full variable domain, rest sourced from reference TRBV7-2 and TRBJ1-1, is GAGVSQSPSNKVTEKGKDVELRCDPISGHTALYWYRQSLGQGLEFLIYFQGNSAPDKSGLPSDRFSAERTGGSVSTLTIQRTQQEDSAVYLCASSLYGKNTEAFFGQGTRLTVV.

The chain recombines TRBV28 with TRBJ2-1; D is undetermined. The CDR3 consists of 14 residues. V was trimmed by 6 bases and J by 6 bases, leaving 15 bases between them. Germline loops: CDR1 MDHEN, CDR2 SYDVKM. The CDR3 reads CASSRSLGFNEQFF. In nucleotides, the CDR3 is TGTGCCAGCAGCCGGTCTTTGGGCTTCAATGAGCAGTTCTTC.

V usage is TRBV28 and J usage is TRBJ2-6; D unresolved. CDR1 MDHEN and CDR2 SYDVKM come from the germline V gene. This CDR3 is built from 16 residues. The V end was cut by 2 bases, the J end by 0 bases, with 8 bases between. The CDR3 is CASSLDPGSGANVLTF. The CDR3, as DNA: TGTGCCAGCAGTTTAGATCCGGGCTCTGGGGCCAACGTCCTGACTTTC.

The chain combines TRBV18 with TRBJ2-7; 7 positions agree with TRBD2. The CDR3 loop spans 16 amino acids. V lost 4 bases to trimming and J lost 2 bases; unmatched junction nucleotides: 11. The germline gives CDR1 KGHSH, CDR2 LQKENI. CDR3 sequence reads: CASSHPERGKAYEQYF. CDR3 DNA sequence: TGTGCCAGCTCACACCCCGAGCGGGGCAAAGCCTACGAGCAGTACTTC.

This clone was seen a single time. The gene calls are TRBV10-3 and TRBJ2-1; 10 bases map to TRBD2. The germline CDR1 and CDR2 sequences are ENHRY and SYGVKD. The CDR3 is 14 amino acids. The ends lost 6 bases at V and 4 bases at J; junction bases unmatched: 3. The CDR3 reads CAISGLAEYNEQFF. CDR3 nucleotide sequence: TGTGCCATCAGCGGACTAGCGGAGTACAATGAGCAGTTCTTC.

This sequence joins TRBV27 and TRBJ2-7; 8 nucleotides agree with TRBD1. Germline CDR1 MNHEY, CDR2 SMNVEV (reference sequence). CDR3 length: 13 residues. Trimming removed 8 bases from V and 7 bases from J; junction bases left unmatched: 10. CDR3 coding DNA: TGTGCCAGCGGGCCGGGACAGGCTTTGGAGCAGTACTTC. It is translated as CASGPGQALEQYF.

The chain uses TRBV24-1 and TRBJ1-5, with 8 nucleotides matching TRBD1. J gave up 5 bases and V 3 bases, and 5 bases lay outside the gene matches. This CDR3 has 15 amino acids. Germline V gene data show CDR1 as KGHDR and CDR2 as SFDVKD. The CDR3 region is CATSDNTGGDQPQHF. CDR3 sequence (DNA): TGTGCCACCAGTGATAACACAGGGGGGGATCAGCCCCAGCATTTT.

This clone has only a few counts. The CDR3 protein is CATSERTTLRGTQYF. The DNA of the CDR3 is TGTGCCACCAGTGAAAGGACTACCCTTAGAGGTACGCAGTATTTT. This chain connects TRBV24-1 to TRBJ2-3; tentatively, D is TRBD2 (6 bases). V dropped 4 bases and J dropped 8 bases, with 18 bases sitting between them. CDR1 is KGHDR, CDR2 SFDVKD, per germline. The CDR3 consists of 15 residues.

The chain recombines TRBV29-1 with TRBJ2-5; no reliable D call. The CDR3 is 12 residues long. V shed 4 bases and J shed 1 base, with 7 bases lying between them. The germline CDR1 and CDR2 sequences are SQVTM and ANQGSEA. CDR3 DNA sequence: TGCAGCGTTGGGCAGGCCCAAGAGACCCAGTACTTC. It yields the protein CSVGQAQETQYF.

This chain links TRBV15 with TRBJ2-1; D gene ambiguous. Trimming pared 1 base from V and 0 bases from J, leaving 10 bases between. CDR3 size: 16 residues. Germline assignment: CDR1 LNHNV and CDR2 YYDKDF (reference sequence). The CDR3 region is CATSRAPPSSYNEQFF. CDR3 DNA: TGTGCCACCAGCAGAGCTCCCCCGAGCTCCTACAATGAGCAGTTCTTC.

V and J are TRBV3-1 (or the pseudogene TRBV3-2) and TRBJ2-1; 15 bases are shared with TRBD2. CDR1 and CDR2 (germline): LGHDT, YNNKEL (reference sequence). The trim removed 3 bases at V and 10 bases at J, leaving 1 base unmatched. The CDR3 sequence is 14 residues long. CDR3 nucleotide sequence: TGTGCCAGCAGCCACGGACTAGCGGGGGGGGAGCAGTTCTTC. Residues: CASSHGLAGGEQFF.

The chain employs TRBV27 and TRBJ1-1; D may be TRBD1 (5 bases). Between the trimmed V and J ends, which lost 3 bases and 0 bases, there was a span of 11 bases. The germline V gene has CDR1 MNHEY and CDR2 SMNVEV (reference sequence). The CDR3 is 15 amino acids. CDR3 sequence reads: CASSFWGHMNTEAFF. The CDR3 DNA sequence: TGTGCCAGCAGTTTTTGGGGCCATATGAACACTGAAGCTTTCTTT.

The chain carries TRBV7-9 and TRBJ1-1; no definite D call. Per the germline V gene, CDR1 is SEHNR and CDR2 is FQNEAQ (reference sequence). The CDR3 loop spans 13 amino acids. V lost 7 bases and J 0 bases, leaving 9 bases between the germline ends. DNA of the CDR3: TGTGCCAGCAACCAGGTTATGAACACTGAAGCTTTCTTT. Protein sequence: CASNQVMNTEAFF.

The V and J genes are TRBV5-4 and TRBJ2-7, with D possibly TRBD1 on 5 matching bases. Germline CDR1 and CDR2: SGHNT and YYREEE (reference sequence). The CDR3 loop spans 15 amino acids. V lost 2 bases to trimming and J lost 2 bases, with 14 bases between them. This CDR3 is CASSFIAGPTYEQYF. In DNA form, the CDR3 reads TGTGCCAGCAGCTTTATCGCAGGGCCCACCTACGAGCAGTACTTC.

The chain links TRBV28 to TRBJ2-2; 7 bases agree with TRBD1. This CDR3 spans 17 amino acids. V trimming: 5 bases; J trimming: 2 bases; junction bases outside the gene matches: 11. Germline V gene data show CDR1 as MDHEN and CDR2 as SYDVKM. CDR3 residues: CASSLIRDSVNTGELFF. In DNA, the CDR3 is TGTGCCAGCAGTCTCATCCGGGACAGCGTTAACACCGGGGAGCTGTTTTTT.

The chain is built from TRBV12-3 or TRBV12-4 and TRBJ1-1; 7 nucleotides line up with TRBD1. V was pared by 2 bases and J by 4 bases, with 1 base of the junction left unmatched. CDR3 size: 13 residues. CDR3 nucleotide sequence: TGTGCCAGCAGTTTATCAGGGGGCACTGAAGCTTTCTTT. Protein: CASSLSGGTEAFF.

The V gene is TRBV9, the J gene TRBJ2-3; D call uncertain. Trimming stripped 4 bases from V and 3 bases from J, with 12 bases between. The CDR3 extends over 14 amino acids. Per the germline V gene, CDR1 is SGDLS and CDR2 is YYNGEE. The CDR3 loop reads CASSTAEKTDTQYF. The CDR3 DNA reads as TGTGCCAGCAGCACAGCCGAAAAAACAGATACGCAGTATTTT. Together with reference TRBV9 and TRBJ2-3, the CDR3 gives the full variable domain: DSGVTQTPKHLITATGQRVTLRCSPRSGDLSVYWYQQSLDQGLQFLIQYYNGEERAKGNILERFSAQQFPDLHSELNLSSLELGDSALYFCASSTAEKTDTQYFGPGTRLTVL.

This chain connects TRBV11-2 to TRBJ1-1; D is undetermined. CDR3 length equals 15 residues. CDR1 SGHAT and CDR2 FQNNGV come from the germline V gene. Trimming shortened V by 0 bases and J by 2 bases, and 10 bases separated the two germline ends. This chain's CDR3 is CASSLDIRGNTEAFF. The CDR3 region has the DNA TGTGCCAGCAGCTTAGATATTCGGGGTAACACTGAAGCTTTCTTT. Complete variable domain (other parts from reference TRBV11-2 and TRBJ1-1): EAGVAQSPRYKIIEKRQSVAFWCNPISGHATLYWYQQILGQGPKLLIQFQNNGVVDDSQLPKDRFSAERLKGVDSTLKIQPAKLEDSAVYLCASSLDIRGNTEAFFGQGTRLTVV.

The chain links TRBV28 to TRBJ1-4, with 8 positions matching TRBD1. This CDR3 is 15 amino acids long. CDR1 and CDR2 (germline): MDHEN, SYDVKM. V dropped 5 bases and J dropped 8; count of bases not matched to a gene: 10. CDR3: CASSTPQGAAEKLFF. As DNA, the CDR3 is TGTGCCAGCAGTACACCTCAGGGGGCGGCGGAAAAACTGTTTTTT.